The clone carrying this T cell receptor beta chain was picked up many times. Its matching antigen is unknown. This CDR3 contains 14 residues. Germline assignment: CDR1 SGHRS and CDR2 YFSETQ. V was trimmed by 0 bases and J by 8 bases, leaving 14 bases between them. MiXCR was run by TCRdb on the 5' RACE reads, yielding one entry per CDR3 protein. The data show about 240,000 distinct CDR3 sequences, approximately 6.8% seen once. This sample is drawn from a study of identical twins. Broader study findings: Cross-sectional statistical analysis was relied on for the conclusions, without the same donors being followed. Shared out-of-frame alpha sequences (those common to twins) showed excess low generation probability. Out-of-frame TCR alpha sharing observed in monozygotic twins exceeded model estimates. For cord blood, abundant beta clonotypes had fewer insertions, unlike memory repertoires, which showed none.

These data also featured in a second study, about yellow fever vaccine responses in identical twins.

This sequence was found in a woman under 30 in good health. The sample taken for sequencing was CD8+ T cells sorted from blood. The V and J genes are TRBV5-1 and TRBJ1-1, with D perhaps matching TRBD1 (5 bases). The CDR3 loop is CASSLAVGAEEAFF. CDR3 nucleotides: TGCGCCAGCAGCTTGGCCGTCGGGGCAGAAGAAGCTTTCTTT.